Sequencing of this TCR beta chain was carried out in a study of T cells in Graves' hyperthyroidism and ophthalmopathy (dated by TCRdb to the late 2010s). Notes on the research overall: Peripheral blood was sampled at the time of initial diagnosis, prior to any treatment. To identify distinguishing TCR V-J signatures, a discovery cohort of around 100 patients was used, comprising some 45 with Graves' ophthalmopathy and 55 to 65 with stable Graves' hyperthyroidism. Whether ophthalmopathy could be predicted prospectively was tested in an independent validation cohort made up of 18 to 20 hyperthyroidism patients plus 17 patients who later progressed to ophthalmopathy. The approximately 97 discovery patients were randomly divided into training and test sets at a 7:3 ratio. The study also compared thyroid tissue and blood T-cell repertoires from a handful of Graves' hyperthyroidism patients. Following sampling, methimazole starting at 30 mg daily was given to hyperthyroidism patients, and high-dose intravenous methylprednisolone was given to ophthalmopathy patients. According to the paper, TCR Vbeta CDR3 sequencing was carried out on approximately 140 peripheral blood samples, which came from 40 to 45 ophthalmopathy, 80 or so hyperthyroidism and some 17 progressor patients.

The TCR beta CDR3 regions were amplified from the RNA transcripts. For the first round of RT-PCR on the TCR CDR3, the HTBI primer set was used together with the Qiagen OneStep RT-PCR kit. The libraries were constructed in a second round of multiplex PCR and then size-selected and purified. Paired-end sequencing of the libraries was performed with 100 bp reads on an Illumina HiSeq2000. On the study's bioinformatics: SOAPnuke was used to process the raw data, throwing out any read that contained adapters or uncalled bases, had a mean Phred below 15, or lacked an exact constant-primer or identifier match. High-quality paired reads were merged using COPE v1.2.5, and each unique nucleotide sequence was defined as a clonotype. MiTCR v1.1 was used to align clonotypes to the IMGT TRBV, TRBD and TRBJ reference segments. Only V-J combinations with frequency above 0.0001, covering 99.2% of repertoires, were analysed. A TCS score was defined as the ratio between F50 (clonal expansion) and ExV (chaos), using BLOSUM62-based TCRdist between CDR3 peptides within each V-J. Welch's t-statistics and random forest reduced roughly 500 V-J features to roughly 13, which were used in a naive Bayes classifier (R e1071). Through fastp at Q25 and MiXCR, TCRdb rebuilt clones from the public reads, retaining in-frame beta chains. For every CDR3 protein sequence, its rows merge into one entry that carries the most common genes and DNA. TCRdb, rather than the study authors, made the V and J calls. This sample is represented by a few hundred thousand distinct CDR3 sequences; about a sixth of them were singletons. 25% to 35% of the sample rests with the top ten.

Paper-wide results and their limitations: In validation, progression to ophthalmopathy was predicted by the model with roughly 71% sensitivity and 72% to 80% specificity, a median of about 6.8 months before onset. Blood samples also contained most of the expanded thyroid clonotypes (frequency above 0.001), which suggests that blood repertoires may reflect thyroid immune responses. A model built on a 13 V-J signature distinguished ophthalmopathy from stable hyperthyroidism, reaching 85% to 90% sensitivity and around 81% specificity in cross-validation and 80%/75% in testing. Sample size was not statistically predetermined, and blinding of investigators to group allocation was not performed.

Hyperthyroidism patients were newly diagnosed, with disease duration under 2 months, and aged 18 to 65 years. The study excluded patients with uncontrolled infections, other autoimmune diseases, pregnancy or lactation. Diagnoses relied on clinical symptoms, serum thyroxine and TRAb, thyroid ultrasound and orbital computed tomography. Blood from progressor patients was collected at the time of first diagnosis with hyperthyroidism, before any ophthalmopathy symptoms had appeared. PBMCs were separated from 10 ml of fresh peripheral blood using Ficoll-Paque density gradient centrifugation. Progressor patients were initially diagnosed with Graves' hyperthyroidism and developed ophthalmopathy during follow-up. Trizol reagent was used to extract total RNA, and RNA quality was then checked on an Agilent 2100 Bioanalyzer. At least ten counts were recorded for this clonotype. The clone's antigen remains unknown. Nothing much larger sits one base from this clone, and base qualities are not available.

Reading from cysteine to phenylalanine, the CDR3 counts 13 amino acids. Only the CDR3 part of the read is kept: 39 bases, read in frame from the first base. The germline V gene gives CDR1 as MNHEY and CDR2 as SVGEGT. Germline trimming: 6 bases from V, 5 bases from J; junction bases outside gene matches: 5. Material for sequencing was blood. The sequence came from a woman younger than 35 with Graves' hyperthyroidism that later progressed to Graves' ophthalmopathy. The rearrangement combines TRBV6-2 or TRBV6-3 with TRBJ2-3; TRBD1 agrees with 7 junctional bases. This receptor carries the CDR3 CASSSYRGDTQYF. The base sequence is TGTGCCAGCAGCTCTTACAGGGGAGATACGCAGTATTTT.